A selection of T cell receptor beta chains follows, all from one sample in a study of CD8+ T cells in alopecia areata. Sequencing was performed with immunoSEQ multiplex PCR; in TCRdb, only in-frame clones are kept and a portion is missing. The sample carries about 120,000 clones, approximately 59% recorded once. The sequencing here drew on CD8+ T cells sorted from blood, taken at week 4, from a patient treated with tofacitinib. All receptors come from a human donor with alopecia areata. Each CDR3 is given with its conserved first and last residue. D genes are given only for firm matches. The listing skips clone size in some rows; elsewhere it reads once, few, many or a size class.

V gene: TRBV29-1; clone size: .; J gene: TRBJ1-3; D gene: .; CDR3 DNA: TGCAGCGTTGCAGGCTACTCTGGAAACACCATATATTTT; CDR3 protein: CSVAGYSGNTIYF
V gene: TRBV2; clone size: .; J gene: TRBJ1-5; D gene: TRBD1; CDR3 DNA: TGTGCCAGCAGATTGGACAGGGGGAATCAGCCCCAGCATTTT; CDR3 protein: CASRLDRGNQPQHF
V gene: TRBV5-1; clone size: few; J gene: TRBJ1-1; D gene: .; CDR3 DNA: TGCGCCAGCAGCTTGGACGGTATGAACACTGAAGCTTTCTTT; CDR3 protein: CASSLDGMNTEAFF
V gene: TRBV29-1; clone size: .; J gene: TRBJ1-1; D gene: .; CDR3 DNA: TGCAACGGCAGAAGTAACACTGAAGCTTTCTTT; CDR3 protein: CNGRSNTEAFF
V gene: TRBV5-1; clone size: .; J gene: TRBJ1-1; D gene: .; CDR3 DNA: TGCGCCAGCAGCTTGGGGACGGGCACTGAAGCTTTCTTT; CDR3 protein: CASSLGTGTEAFF
V gene: TRBV7-2; clone size: few; J gene: TRBJ1-5; D gene: .; CDR3 DNA: TGTGCCAGCAGCTTAGACGGGCTTGGCAATCAGCCCCAGCATTTT; CDR3 protein: CASSLDGLGNQPQHF
V gene: TRBV6-1; clone size: few; J gene: TRBJ2-3; D gene: .; CDR3 DNA: TGTGCCAGAGAGGGGGACTGGACCACAGATACGCAGTATTTT; CDR3 protein: CAREGDWTTDTQYF
V gene: TRBV19; clone size: few; J gene: TRBJ1-1; D gene: .; CDR3 DNA: TGTGCCAGTCGCACGGGTCTTTCTGAAGCTTTCTTT; CDR3 protein: CASRTGLSEAFF
V gene: TRBV7-2; clone size: .; J gene: TRBJ2-7; D gene: TRBD2; CDR3 DNA: TGTGCCAGCAGCTCTAGCGGGGGAGGTTACGAGCAGTACTTC; CDR3 protein: CASSSSGGGYEQYF
V gene: TRBV30; clone size: .; J gene: TRBJ2-1; D gene: .; CDR3 DNA: TGTGCCTGGAGCGAGAAGTTAAAGGACAATGAGCAGTTCTTC; CDR3 protein: CAWSEKLKDNEQFF
V gene: TRBV29-1; clone size: .; J gene: TRBJ2-1; D gene: .; CDR3 DNA: TGCAGCCCTACTGGGCTCGACAATGAGCAGTTCTTC; CDR3 protein: CSPTGLDNEQFF
V gene: TRBV30; clone size: .; J gene: TRBJ2-1; D gene: TRBD2; CDR3 DNA: TGTGCCTGGAGTGGTACTAGCGGGGCCAATGAGCAGTTCTTC; CDR3 protein: CAWSGTSGANEQFF
V gene: TRBV29-1; clone size: few; J gene: TRBJ1-1; D gene: .; CDR3 DNA: TGCCTAACTCAGGGTGAAGCTTTCTTT; CDR3 protein: CLTQGEAFF
V gene: TRBV29-1; clone size: once; J gene: TRBJ2-7; D gene: TRBD1; CDR3 DNA: TGCAGCGTTAATCCCGCCGACAGGGGCCGCGAGCAGTACTTC; CDR3 protein: CSVNPADRGREQYF
V gene: TRBV19; clone size: few; J gene: TRBJ1-1; D gene: TRBD1; CDR3 DNA: TGTGCCAGTAGTGATCCGGGACAGGAAGCTTTCTTT; CDR3 protein: CASSDPGQEAFF
V gene: TRBV27; clone size: once; J gene: TRBJ1-2; D gene: TRBD1; CDR3 DNA: TGTGCCAGCAGTTCCGGGACAGGGGGCTCCATACGCGACTATGGCTACACCTTC; CDR3 protein: CASSSGTGGSIRDYGYTF
V gene: TRBV23-1; clone size: .; J gene: TRBJ1-1; D gene: .; CDR3 DNA: TGCGCCAGCAGTCAAGGGCCCAGGGTCGATACGGATCACACTGAAGCTTTCTTT; CDR3 protein: CASSQGPRVDTDHTEAFF
V gene: TRBV7-9; clone size: once; J gene: TRBJ2-1; D gene: TRBD1; CDR3 DNA: TGTGCCAGCAGCTTATACAGGGGTAGGATTAACGATGAGCAGTTCTTC; CDR3 protein: CASSLYRGRINDEQFF
V gene: TRBV29-1; clone size: few; J gene: TRBJ1-1; D gene: .; CDR3 DNA: TGCAGCGTGGGGGCGGCAGGGAACACTGAAGCTTTCTTT; CDR3 protein: CSVGAAGNTEAFF
V gene: TRBV14; clone size: .; J gene: TRBJ2-7; D gene: TRBD1; CDR3 DNA: TGTGCCAGCAGCCAAGATCGGGGACAGGGCTACGAGCAGTACTTC; CDR3 protein: CASSQDRGQGYEQYF
V gene: TRBV30; clone size: .; J gene: TRBJ2-2; D gene: .; CDR3 DNA: TGTGCCTGGAGTGTACCTGGCCACACCGGGGAGCTGTTTTTT; CDR3 protein: CAWSVPGHTGELFF
V gene: TRBV29-1; clone size: .; J gene: TRBJ2-7; D gene: TRBD1; CDR3 DNA: TGCAGCGTTCAGGGGGATGGGGCCGAGCAGTACTTC; CDR3 protein: CSVQGDGAEQYF
V gene: TRBV5-6; clone size: few; J gene: TRBJ1-5; D gene: .; CDR3 DNA: TGTGCCAGCAGCTTACGCTTCGGGCAGTATAATCAGCCCCAGCATTTT; CDR3 protein: CASSLRFGQYNQPQHF
V gene: TRBV4-1; clone size: .; J gene: TRBJ2-5; D gene: TRBD1; CDR3 DNA: TGCGCCAGCAGCCTAGACAGGGAAGAGACCCAGTACTTC; CDR3 protein: CASSLDREETQYF
V gene: TRBV7-9; clone size: once; J gene: TRBJ1-4; D gene: TRBD1; CDR3 DNA: TGTGCCAGTCTCCGGGACAGGGGGCACCGACTGTTTTTT; CDR3 protein: CASLRDRGHRLFF
V gene: TRBV18; clone size: .; J gene: TRBJ2-5; D gene: .; CDR3 DNA: TGTGCCAGCTCACCACGGGCGGAGACCCAGTACTTC; CDR3 protein: CASSPRAETQYF
V gene: TRBV14; clone size: .; J gene: TRBJ2-1; D gene: .; CDR3 DNA: TGTGCCAGCAGCCAAGCCAGGGGCTTCGTCAATGAGCAGTTCTTC; CDR3 protein: CASSQARGFVNEQFF
V gene: TRBV29-1; clone size: .; J gene: TRBJ2-7; D gene: .; CDR3 DNA: TGCAGCGTTGCAGGGAACGAGCAGTACTTC; CDR3 protein: CSVAGNEQYF
V gene: TRBV29-1; clone size: .; J gene: TRBJ2-5; D gene: .; CDR3 DNA: TGCAGCGGGGAAGGCGATTCATTTGGGGAAGAGACCCAGTACTTC; CDR3 protein: CSGEGDSFGEETQYF
V gene: TRBV30; clone size: few; J gene: TRBJ2-7; D gene: .; CDR3 DNA: TGTGCCTGGGCCCTCCAGGGGTACGAGCAGTACTTC; CDR3 protein: CAWALQGYEQYF
V gene: TRBV7-9; clone size: .; J gene: TRBJ2-5; D gene: .; CDR3 DNA: TGTGCCAGCAGCTTACTCCCCAGGGGAGAGACCCAGTACTTC; CDR3 protein: CASSLLPRGETQYF
V gene: TRBV30; clone size: .; J gene: TRBJ1-5; D gene: TRBD1; CDR3 DNA: TGTGCCTGGAGTCATGGGGACAGCCCAGATAGCAATCAGCCCCAGCATTTT; CDR3 protein: CAWSHGDSPDSNQPQHF
V gene: TRBV29-1; clone size: once; J gene: TRBJ1-6; D gene: .; CDR3 DNA: TGCAGCGTTCAGGAGGATTGGGATCTCAATTCACCCCTCCACTTT; CDR3 protein: CSVQEDWDLNSPLHF
V gene: TRBV5-1; clone size: .; J gene: TRBJ2-7; D gene: .; CDR3 DNA: TGCGCCAGCACCTATTCCCCCATGGGGGCCTACGAGCAGTACTTC; CDR3 protein: CASTYSPMGAYEQYF
V gene: TRBV7-9; clone size: many; J gene: TRBJ2-1; D gene: .; CDR3 DNA: TGTGCCAGCAGCCGCACTGTGGGGGATACATACAATGAGCAGTTCTTC; CDR3 protein: CASSRTVGDTYNEQFF
V gene: TRBV20-1; clone size: .; J gene: TRBJ1-2; D gene: .; CDR3 DNA: TGCAGTGCCGTCGGTGGCTATGGCTACACCTTC; CDR3 protein: CSAVGGYGYTF
V gene: TRBV29-1; clone size: few; J gene: TRBJ2-7; D gene: TRBD2; CDR3 DNA: TGCAGCGTTGAGTGGGAGGGCGAAACCTACGAGCAGTACTTC; CDR3 protein: CSVEWEGETYEQYF
V gene: TRBV29-1; clone size: .; J gene: TRBJ1-2; D gene: TRBD1; CDR3 DNA: TGCAGCGTTGTAGGACAGGGAGTTAACTATGGCTACACCTTC; CDR3 protein: CSVVGQGVNYGYTF
V gene: TRBV14; clone size: once; J gene: TRBJ1-2; D gene: .; CDR3 DNA: TGTGCCAGCAGCCGTTGGGACGTCCCTAGCTATGGCTACACCTTC; CDR3 protein: CASSRWDVPSYGYTF
V gene: TRBV29-1; clone size: .; J gene: TRBJ2-4; D gene: .; CDR3 DNA: TGCAGCGCCCGCCAGGGTGACGCCAAAAACATTCAGTACTTC; CDR3 protein: CSARQGDAKNIQYF
V gene: TRBV20-1; clone size: .; J gene: TRBJ2-1; D gene: TRBD1; CDR3 DNA: TGCAGTGCTTCGGACAGGGAGCAGTTCTTC; CDR3 protein: CSASDREQFF
V gene: TRBV5-1; clone size: .; J gene: TRBJ2-7; D gene: .; CDR3 DNA: TGCGCCAGCAGCCCGGGCTCAATGGGGTACGAGCAGTACTTC; CDR3 protein: CASSPGSMGYEQYF
V gene: TRBV2; clone size: few; J gene: TRBJ2-1; D gene: .; CDR3 DNA: TGTGCCAGCAGTCTAATCAGTCAGGGCGGGTCCTACAATGAGCAGTTCTTC; CDR3 protein: CASSLISQGGSYNEQFF
V gene: TRBV30; clone size: .; J gene: TRBJ2-1; D gene: .; CDR3 DNA: TGTGCCTGCGGACAGTTTTACGGTCCCTACAATGAGCAGTTCTTC; CDR3 protein: CACGQFYGPYNEQFF
V gene: TRBV7-9; clone size: .; J gene: TRBJ1-2; D gene: .; CDR3 DNA: TGTGCCAGCAGCTTAACCAGGGATAATGGCTACACCTTC; CDR3 protein: CASSLTRDNGYTF
V gene: TRBV7-9; clone size: few; J gene: TRBJ1-2; D gene: .; CDR3 DNA: TGTGCCAGCAGCTTTTCCCAGGCCGAGTATGGCTACACCTTC; CDR3 protein: CASSFSQAEYGYTF
V gene: TRBV5-6; clone size: .; J gene: TRBJ2-1; D gene: .; CDR3 DNA: TGTGCCAGCAGCTTGGGGACTACGTACAATGAGCAGTTCTTC; CDR3 protein: CASSLGTTYNEQFF
V gene: TRBV29-1; clone size: .; J gene: TRBJ2-5; D gene: TRBD1; CDR3 DNA: TGCAGCGTCGAGTTGGGACAGTTGCAAGAGACCCAGTACTTC; CDR3 protein: CSVELGQLQETQYF
V gene: TRBV2; clone size: .; J gene: TRBJ2-7; D gene: TRBD2; CDR3 DNA: TGTGCCAGCAGTGGATCTAGCGGGGAGAGCTCCTACGAGCAGTACTTC; CDR3 protein: CASSGSSGESSYEQYF
V gene: TRBV11-2; clone size: .; J gene: TRBJ1-2; D gene: .; CDR3 DNA: TGTGCCAGCAGCTTACGTATCGAACGGGATGGCTACACCTTC; CDR3 protein: CASSLRIERDGYTF
V gene: TRBV19; clone size: .; J gene: TRBJ1-1; D gene: .; CDR3 DNA: TGTGCCAGTAGTAAAGGGTCGGCGGGCCCAAACACTGAAGCTTTCTTT; CDR3 protein: CASSKGSAGPNTEAFF
V gene: TRBV5-1; clone size: .; J gene: TRBJ2-1; D gene: TRBD2; CDR3 DNA: TGCGCCAGCATGCCTCTGGGGACTAGCGGAAACAATGAGCAGTTCTTC; CDR3 protein: CASMPLGTSGNNEQFF
V gene: TRBV30; clone size: .; J gene: TRBJ2-1; D gene: .; CDR3 DNA: TGTGCCTGGAGTCCGCAGCCTGGTGAGCAGTTCTTC; CDR3 protein: CAWSPQPGEQFF
V gene: TRBV30; clone size: .; J gene: TRBJ2-1; D gene: .; CDR3 DNA: TGTGCCTGGAGTAGGACGGGGGAAGGTGAGCAGTTCTTC; CDR3 protein: CAWSRTGEGEQFF
V gene: TRBV18; clone size: .; J gene: TRBJ2-7; D gene: .; CDR3 DNA: TGTGCCAGCTCCCCTCGCGGGGAAACCTACGAGCAGTACTTC; CDR3 protein: CASSPRGETYEQYF
V gene: TRBV6-4; clone size: few; J gene: TRBJ2-1; D gene: .; CDR3 DNA: TGTGCCAGCAGTGAAGATAATGAGCAGTTCTTC; CDR3 protein: CASSEDNEQFF
V gene: TRBV15; clone size: .; J gene: TRBJ1-5; D gene: .; CDR3 DNA: TGTGCCACCAGCAGAGGGTGGGGGAATCAGCCCCAGCATTTT; CDR3 protein: CATSRGWGNQPQHF
V gene: TRBV6-5; clone size: once; J gene: TRBJ1-4; D gene: .; CDR3 DNA: TGTGCCAGCAGTTACTTCGGGGGAACTAATGAAAAACTGTTTTTT; CDR3 protein: CASSYFGGTNEKLFF
V gene: TRBV13; clone size: .; J gene: TRBJ1-5; D gene: TRBD1; CDR3 DNA: TGTGCCAGCAGCCAAGGACAGGGTAATCAGCCCCAGCATTTT; CDR3 protein: CASSQGQGNQPQHF
V gene: TRBV9; clone size: .; J gene: TRBJ2-1; D gene: .; CDR3 DNA: TGTGCCAGCAGCGTAGACGGGGCCGACAATGAGCAGTTCTTC; CDR3 protein: CASSVDGADNEQFF